This T cell receptor beta chain was recorded in a study of PD-1 blockade in mismatch repair-deficient tumors. This clone was seen ten or more times. Here immunoSEQ multiplex PCR was the method, and the copy in TCRdb shows in-frame clones only, minus some. In the table there are 77,000 or so clones, approximately 81% of which are singletons. Mismatch repair deficiency was confirmed in all patients, by PCR or immunohistochemistry. TCRs were sequenced from a few patients responding to pembrolizumab. Sequencing used peripheral blood, obtained 44 weeks after starting pembrolizumab. The receptor was isolated from an adult with mismatch repair-deficient cancer.

The CDR3 sequence: CASTDRGLSTEAFF. CDR3 nucleotides: TGTGCCAGTACCGACAGGGGGCTGAGCACTGAAGCTTTCTTT. The chain couples TRBV19 to TRBJ1-1, with 10 bases fitting TRBD1. Germline lookup yields CDR1 LNHDA and CDR2 SQIVND (reference sequence). Trimming cost V 7 bases and J 4 bases; bases outside gene matches: 6. The CDR3 has 14 amino acids. The variable domain in full, with the rest retrieved from reference TRBV19 and TRBJ1-1, is DGGITQSPKYLFRKEGQNVTLSCEQNLNHDAMYWYRQDPGQGLRLIYYSQIVNDFQKGDIAEGYSVSREKKESFPLTVTSAQKNPTAFYLCASTDRGLSTEAFFGQGTRLTVV.